Sequencing of this T cell receptor (beta chain) was carried out in a study of graft-versus-host responses after intestinal transplantation. The wider study: Induction with anti-thymocyte globulin, then tacrolimus and steroids for about 3 years, was given to all recipients. General study results and limits: Within the allografts of patients who had graft-donor T cell macrochimerism, graft-versus-host to host-versus-graft clonal ratios were high. In recipient marrow, GvH clones were found, and some appeared first in ileum or blood.

Measured with immunoSEQ multiplex PCR; TCRdb has only the in-frame clones, and not every one. The sample gives 9,500 to 12,000 clones, 80% to 95% of which show up once; over 4% is in the top ten. With respect to this clone: The antigen is undetermined.

CDR3 length: 12 residues. V lost 5 bases and J lost 4, with 8 bases in between. CDR1 SEHNR and CDR2 FQNEAQ come from the germline V gene (reference sequence). V gene TRBV7-9 combines with J gene TRBJ2-5; no definite D call. The sequenced sample was PBMCs, obtained approximately 10 weeks after transplant. The clonotype originates from a human patient who received an intestinal transplant, so some T cells may come from the graft donor. DNA of the CDR3: TGTGCCAGCAGCCCCCTACGAGAGACCCAGTACTTC. It encodes CASSPLRETQYF.